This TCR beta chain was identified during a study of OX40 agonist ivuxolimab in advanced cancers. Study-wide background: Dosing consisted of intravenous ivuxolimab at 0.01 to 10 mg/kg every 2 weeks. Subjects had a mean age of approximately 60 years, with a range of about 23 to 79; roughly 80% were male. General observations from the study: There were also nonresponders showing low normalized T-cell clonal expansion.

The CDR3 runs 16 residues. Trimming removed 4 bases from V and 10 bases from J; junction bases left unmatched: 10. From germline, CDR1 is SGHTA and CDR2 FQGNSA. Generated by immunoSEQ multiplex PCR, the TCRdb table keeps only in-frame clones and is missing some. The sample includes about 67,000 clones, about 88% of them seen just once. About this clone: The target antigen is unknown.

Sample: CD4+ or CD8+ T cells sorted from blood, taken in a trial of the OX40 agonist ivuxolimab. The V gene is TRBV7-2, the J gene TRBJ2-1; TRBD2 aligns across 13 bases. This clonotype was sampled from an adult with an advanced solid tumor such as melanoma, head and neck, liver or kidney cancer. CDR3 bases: TGTGCCAGCAGCTCTAGGACTAGCGGGAGTTTACGGGAGCAGTTCTTC. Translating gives CASSSRTSGSLREQFF.